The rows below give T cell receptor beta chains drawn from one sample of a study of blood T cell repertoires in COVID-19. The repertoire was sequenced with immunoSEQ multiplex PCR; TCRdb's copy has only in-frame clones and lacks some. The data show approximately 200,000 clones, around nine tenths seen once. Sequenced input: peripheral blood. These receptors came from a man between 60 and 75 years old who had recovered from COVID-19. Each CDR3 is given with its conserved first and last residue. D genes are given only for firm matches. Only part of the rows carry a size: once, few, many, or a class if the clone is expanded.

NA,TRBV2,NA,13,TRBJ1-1,TGTGCCAGCAGTATACAGGGGAACACTGAAGCTTTCTTT,CASSIQGNTEAFF
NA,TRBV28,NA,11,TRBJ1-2,TGTGCCAGCCAGACAGACTATGGCTACACCTTC,CASQTDYGYTF
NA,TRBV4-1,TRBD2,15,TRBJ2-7,TGCGCCAGCAGCCCCGTAGCGGGGGCCTTCGACGAGCAGTACTTC,CASSPVAGAFDEQYF
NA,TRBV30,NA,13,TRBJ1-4,TGTGCCTGGAGCCGCCCCCCGAGAGAAAAACTGTTTTTT,CAWSRPPREKLFF
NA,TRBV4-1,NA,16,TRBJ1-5,TGCGCCAGCAGCCAAGATCGAGGAGGGATCGGTCAGCCCCAGCATTTT,CASSQDRGGIGQPQHF
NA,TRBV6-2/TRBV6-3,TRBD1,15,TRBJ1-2,TGTGCCAGCAGTAGGGACAGTCCGGGTAACTATGGCTACACCTTC,CASSRDSPGNYGYTF
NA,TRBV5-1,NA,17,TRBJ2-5,TGCGCCAGCAGCTTGGGGCGGCGATTTAGTCGGCAAGAGACCCAGTACTTC,CASSLGRRFSRQETQYF
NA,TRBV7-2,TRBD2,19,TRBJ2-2,TGTGCCAGCAGCTTAGTGGGGCCGGGACTAGCGGGAAATGGGGGGGAGCTGTTTTTT,CASSLVGPGLAGNGGELFF
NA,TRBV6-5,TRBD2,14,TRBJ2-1,TGTGCCACCCAAAAGCGGGGGCGCAGGGATGAGCAGTTCTTC,CATQKRGRRDEQFF
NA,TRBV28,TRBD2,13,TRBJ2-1,TGTGCCAACTCTAGCGGGACCTACAATGAGCAGTTCTTC,CANSSGTYNEQFF
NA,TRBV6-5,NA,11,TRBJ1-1,TGTGCCAGCACACGCGGGGCTGAAGCTTTCTTT,CASTRGAEAFF
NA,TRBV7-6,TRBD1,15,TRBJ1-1,TGTGCCAGCAGCTGGGGACAGGGCCCGAACACTGAAGCTTTCTTT,CASSWGQGPNTEAFF
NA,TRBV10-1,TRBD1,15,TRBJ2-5,TGCGCCAGCGGGGACAGCCGAGGGGAGCAAGAGACCCAGTACTTC,CASGDSRGEQETQYF
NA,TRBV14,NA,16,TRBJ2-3,TGTGCCAGCAGCCTGACCGGAGGTGGGCCCACAGATACGCAGTATTTT,CASSLTGGGPTDTQYF
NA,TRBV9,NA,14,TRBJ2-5,TGTGCCAGCAGCGTAGGGCAGTACCAAGAGACCCAGTACTTC,CASSVGQYQETQYF
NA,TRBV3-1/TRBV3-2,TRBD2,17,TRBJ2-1,TGTGCCAGCAGCCCCCCCCCTCCGGGAGGTGGCTACAATGAGCAGTTCTTC,CASSPPPPGGGYNEQFF
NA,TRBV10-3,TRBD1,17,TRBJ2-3,TGTGCCATCAGTGAGACTCACGGGACAGTGTCTACTGGGACGCAGTATTTT,CAISETHGTVSTGTQYF
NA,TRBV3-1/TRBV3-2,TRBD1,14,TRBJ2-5,TGTGCCAGCAGCCCTTTGACAGGGGAAGAGACCCAGTACTTC,CASSPLTGEETQYF
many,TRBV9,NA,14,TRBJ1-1,TGTGCCAGCTCCTCTATCGGTTATTTCACTGAAGCTTTCTTT,CASSSIGYFTEAFF
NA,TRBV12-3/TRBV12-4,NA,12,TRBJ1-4,TGTGCCAGCAGGATGAACACGGGGAACTGTTTTTTT,CASRMNTGNCFF
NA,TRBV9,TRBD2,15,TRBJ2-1,TGTGCCAGCAGCCGTGGGACTAGCGCCTACAATGAGCAGTTCTTC,CASSRGTSAYNEQFF
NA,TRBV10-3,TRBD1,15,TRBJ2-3,TGTGCCATCAGTTCTCAGGGGGCTGGCACAGATACGCAGTATTTT,CAISSQGAGTDTQYF
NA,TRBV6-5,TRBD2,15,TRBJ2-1,TGTGCCAGCAGCACTAGGGCTAGCGGGAACCATGAGCAGTTCTTC,CASSTRASGNHEQFF
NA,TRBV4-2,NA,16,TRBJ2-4,TGTGCCAGCAGCCAAGCGGGACAAGCAGCCAAAAACATTCAGTACTTC,CASSQAGQAAKNIQYF
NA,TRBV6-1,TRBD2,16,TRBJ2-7,TGTGCCAGCAGTGGCGGGATCCCGGGACTAGCTTACGAGCAGTACTTC,CASSGGIPGLAYEQYF
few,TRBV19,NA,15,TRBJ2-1,TGTGCCAGTAGTATTACGGCAGGCCCCTACAATGAGCAGTTCTTC,CASSITAGPYNEQFF
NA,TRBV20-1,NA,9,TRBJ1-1,TGCAGTGCCGGGACTGAAGCTTTCTTT,CSAGTEAFF
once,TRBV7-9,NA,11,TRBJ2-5,TGTGCCAGCAGCGGTAGCGAGACCCAGTACTTC,CASSGSETQYF
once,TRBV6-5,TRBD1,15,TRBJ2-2,TGTGCCAGCAAAGTACAGGGGGCGGGCACCGGGGAGCTGTTTTTT,CASKVQGAGTGELFF